This TCR beta chain was sequenced in a study of OX40 agonist ivuxolimab in advanced cancers. Germline V lookup: CDR1 SGHNT, CDR2 YENEEA. The CDR3 has 14 residues. Trimming cost V 4 bases and J 5 bases, with 14 bases left between them. Clones were read by immunoSEQ multiplex PCR, and TCRdb kept only the in-frame ones, dropping some. This sample has around 62,000 clones, with 77% found just once. Source: CD4+ or CD8+ T cells sorted from blood, taken in a trial of the OX40 agonist ivuxolimab. This sequence originates from an adult with an advanced solid tumor such as melanoma, head and neck, liver or kidney cancer. The genes are TRBV11-3 and TRBJ1-2, with no clear D. CDR3 sequence reads: CASSSGSVGYGYTF. The CDR3 bases are TGTGCCAGCAGCTCAGGCAGCGTGGGTTATGGCTACACCTTC.